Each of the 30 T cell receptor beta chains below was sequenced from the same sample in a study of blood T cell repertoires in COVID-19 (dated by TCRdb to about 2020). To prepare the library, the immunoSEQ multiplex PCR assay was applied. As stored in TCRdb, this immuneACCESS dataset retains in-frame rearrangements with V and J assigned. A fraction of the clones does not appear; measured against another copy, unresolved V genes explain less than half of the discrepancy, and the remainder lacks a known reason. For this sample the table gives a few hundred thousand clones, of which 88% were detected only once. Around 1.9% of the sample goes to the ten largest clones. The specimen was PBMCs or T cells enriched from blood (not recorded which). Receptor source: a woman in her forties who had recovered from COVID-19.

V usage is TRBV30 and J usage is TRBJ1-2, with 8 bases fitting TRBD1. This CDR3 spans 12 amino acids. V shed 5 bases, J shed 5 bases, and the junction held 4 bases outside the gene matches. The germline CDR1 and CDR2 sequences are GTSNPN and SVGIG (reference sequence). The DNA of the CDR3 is TGTGCCTGGGTGGGACAGGATTATGGCTACACCTTC. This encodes CAWVGQDYGYTF.

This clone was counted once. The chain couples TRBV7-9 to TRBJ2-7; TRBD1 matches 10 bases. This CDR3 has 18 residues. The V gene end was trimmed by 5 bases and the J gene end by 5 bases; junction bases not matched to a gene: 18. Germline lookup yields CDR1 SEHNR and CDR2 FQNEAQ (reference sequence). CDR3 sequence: CASSPSGTGEGAGDEQYF. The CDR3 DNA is TGTGCCAGCAGCCCATCCGGGACAGGGGAGGGAGCGGGAGACGAGCAGTACTTC.

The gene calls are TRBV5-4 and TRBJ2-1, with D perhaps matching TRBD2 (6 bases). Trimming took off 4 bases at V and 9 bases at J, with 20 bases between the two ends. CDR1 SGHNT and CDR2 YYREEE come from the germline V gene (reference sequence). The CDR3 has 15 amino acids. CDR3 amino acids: CASSPQAGPPTEQFF. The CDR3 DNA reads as TGTGCCAGCAGCCCCCAAGCGGGCCCCCCCACTGAGCAGTTCTTC.

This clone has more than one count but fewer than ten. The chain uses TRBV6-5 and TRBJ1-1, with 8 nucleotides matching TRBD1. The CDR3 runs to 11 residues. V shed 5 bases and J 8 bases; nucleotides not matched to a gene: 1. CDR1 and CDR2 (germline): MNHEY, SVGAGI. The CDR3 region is CASSRTGEAFF. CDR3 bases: TGTGCCAGCAGTAGGACAGGGGAAGCTTTCTTT.

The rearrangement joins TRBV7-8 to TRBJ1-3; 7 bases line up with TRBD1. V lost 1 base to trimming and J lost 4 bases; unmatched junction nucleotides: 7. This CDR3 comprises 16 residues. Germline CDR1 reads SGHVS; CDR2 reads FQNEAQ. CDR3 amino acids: CASSLGPGGVGNTIYF. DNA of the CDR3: TGTGCCAGCAGCTTAGGGCCAGGGGGTGTGGGAAACACCATATATTTT.

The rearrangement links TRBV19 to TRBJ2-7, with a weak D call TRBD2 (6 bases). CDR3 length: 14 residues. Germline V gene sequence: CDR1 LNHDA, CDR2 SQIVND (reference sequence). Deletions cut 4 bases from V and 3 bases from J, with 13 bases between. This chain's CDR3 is CASSSGTPHYEQYF. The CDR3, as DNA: TGTGCCAGTAGTAGCGGGACCCCCCACTACGAGCAGTACTTC.

The chain's CDR3 is CATSRDLGFYGYTF. CDR3 nucleotides: TGTGCCACCAGCAGAGATCTGGGCTTCTATGGCTACACCTTC. This chain joins TRBV15 and TRBJ1-2; the D is unclear. The germline V gene encodes CDR1 LNHNV and CDR2 YYDKDF (reference sequence). This CDR3 has 14 amino acids. With 0 bases removed from V and 4 bases from J, the gap between germline ends came to 9 bases.

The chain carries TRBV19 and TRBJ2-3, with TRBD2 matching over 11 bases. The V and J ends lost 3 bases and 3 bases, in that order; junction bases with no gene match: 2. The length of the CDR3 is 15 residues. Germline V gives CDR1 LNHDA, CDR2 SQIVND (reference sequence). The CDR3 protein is CASSMTSGTTDTQYF. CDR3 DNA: TGTGCCAGTAGTATGACTAGCGGGACGACAGATACGCAGTATTTT.

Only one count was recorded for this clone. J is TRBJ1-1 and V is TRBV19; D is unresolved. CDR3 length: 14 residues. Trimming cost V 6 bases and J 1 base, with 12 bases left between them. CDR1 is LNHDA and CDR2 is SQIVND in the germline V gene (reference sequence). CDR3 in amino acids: CASSSRAGNTEAFF. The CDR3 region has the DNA TGTGCCAGTAGCTCAAGGGCGGGGAACACTGAAGCTTTCTTT.

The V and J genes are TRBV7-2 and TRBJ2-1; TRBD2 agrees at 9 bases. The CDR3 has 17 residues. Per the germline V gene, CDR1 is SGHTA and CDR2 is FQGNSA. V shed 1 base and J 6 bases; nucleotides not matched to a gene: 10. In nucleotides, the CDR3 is TGTGCCAGCAGCTTAGTGGCGGGAGGGCCATATTCCAATGAGCAGTTCTTC. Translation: CASSLVAGGPYSNEQFF.

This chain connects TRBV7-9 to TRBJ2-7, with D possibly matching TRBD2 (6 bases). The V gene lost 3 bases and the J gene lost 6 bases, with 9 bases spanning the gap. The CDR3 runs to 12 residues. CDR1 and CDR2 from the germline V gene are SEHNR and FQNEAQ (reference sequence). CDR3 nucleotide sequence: TGTGCCAGCAGCTTGGAGGGACCCGAGCAGTACTTC. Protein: CASSLEGPEQYF.

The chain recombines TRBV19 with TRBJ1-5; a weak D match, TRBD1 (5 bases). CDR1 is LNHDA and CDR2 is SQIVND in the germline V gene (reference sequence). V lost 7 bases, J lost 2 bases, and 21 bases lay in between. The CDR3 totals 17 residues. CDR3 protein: CASTKMGGLGGNQPQHF. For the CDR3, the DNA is TGTGCCAGTACAAAAATGGGGGGACTAGGGGGCAATCAGCCCCAGCATTTT.

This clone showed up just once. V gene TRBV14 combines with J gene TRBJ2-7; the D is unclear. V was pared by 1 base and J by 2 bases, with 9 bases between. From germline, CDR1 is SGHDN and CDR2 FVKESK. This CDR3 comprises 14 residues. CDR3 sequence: CASSQVGPAYEQYF. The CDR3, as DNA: TGTGCCAGCAGCCAAGTTGGTCCGGCCTACGAGCAGTACTTC.

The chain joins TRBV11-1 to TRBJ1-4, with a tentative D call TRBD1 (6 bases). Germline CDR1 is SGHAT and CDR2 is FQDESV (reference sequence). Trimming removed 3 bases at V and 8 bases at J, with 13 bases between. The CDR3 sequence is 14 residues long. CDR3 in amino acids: CASSFAGAREKLFF. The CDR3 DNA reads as TGTGCCAGCAGCTTCGCGGGGGCGCGAGAAAAACTGTTTTTT.

The CDR3 region is CASSPGGGGYGYTF. The CDR3 DNA follows: TGTGCCAGCAGCCCTGGAGGGGGGGGCTATGGCTACACCTTC. V and J are TRBV7-9 and TRBJ1-2, with TRBD1 as a possible D gene (6 bases). Germline-derived CDR1 and CDR2 are SEHNR and FQNEAQ (reference sequence). The V end was cut by 5 bases, the J end by 4 bases, with 14 bases between. CDR3 length: 14 residues.

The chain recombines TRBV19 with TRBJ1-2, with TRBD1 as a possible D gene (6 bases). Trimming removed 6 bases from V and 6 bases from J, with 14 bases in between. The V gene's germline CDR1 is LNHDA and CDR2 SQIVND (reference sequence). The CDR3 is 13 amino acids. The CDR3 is CASRGAGVDGYTF. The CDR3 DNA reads TGTGCCAGTAGGGGCGCAGGGGTGGATGGCTACACCTTC. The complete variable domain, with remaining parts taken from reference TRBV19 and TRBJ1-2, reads DGGITQSPKYLFRKEGQNVTLSCEQNLNHDAMYWYRQDPGQGLRLIYYSQIVNDFQKGDIAEGYSVSREKKESFPLTVTSAQKNPTAFYLCASRGAGVDGYTFGSGTRLTVV.

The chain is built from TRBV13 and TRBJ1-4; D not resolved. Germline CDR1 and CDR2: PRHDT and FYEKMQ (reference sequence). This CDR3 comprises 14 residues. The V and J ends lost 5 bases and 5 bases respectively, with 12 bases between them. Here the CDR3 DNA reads TGTGCCAGCAGCACCCTGGAGGGCAATGAAAAACTGTTTTTT. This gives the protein CASSTLEGNEKLFF.

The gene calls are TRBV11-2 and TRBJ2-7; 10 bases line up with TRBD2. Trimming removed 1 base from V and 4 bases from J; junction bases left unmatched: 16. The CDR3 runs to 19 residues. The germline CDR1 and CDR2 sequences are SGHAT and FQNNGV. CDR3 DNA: TGTGCCAGCAGCTTAGTTAACCGTCTGTCTAGCGGGAGTGGTTACGAGCAGTACTTC. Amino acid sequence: CASSLVNRLSSGSGYEQYF.

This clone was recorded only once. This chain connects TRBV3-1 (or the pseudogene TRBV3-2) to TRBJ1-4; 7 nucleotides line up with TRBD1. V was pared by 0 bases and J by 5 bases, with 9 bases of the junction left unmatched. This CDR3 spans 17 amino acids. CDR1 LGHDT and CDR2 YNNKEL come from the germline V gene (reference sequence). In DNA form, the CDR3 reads TGTGCCAGCAGCCAAGATTTTTATTTGGGACAGAATGAAAAACTGTTTTTT. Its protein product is CASSQDFYLGQNEKLFF.

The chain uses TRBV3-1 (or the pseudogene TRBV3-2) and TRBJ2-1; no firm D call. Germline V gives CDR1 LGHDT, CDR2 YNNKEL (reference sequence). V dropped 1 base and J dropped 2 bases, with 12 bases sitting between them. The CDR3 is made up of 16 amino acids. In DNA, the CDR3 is TGTGCCAGCAGCCAAGGTTCTGCGTTCGCCTACAATGAGCAGTTCTTC. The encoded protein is CASSQGSAFAYNEQFF.

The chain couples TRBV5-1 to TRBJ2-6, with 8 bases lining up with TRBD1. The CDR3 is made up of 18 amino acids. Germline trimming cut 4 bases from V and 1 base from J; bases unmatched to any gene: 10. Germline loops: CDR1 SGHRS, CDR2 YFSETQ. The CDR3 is CASSERTGFNSGANVLTF. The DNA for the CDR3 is TGCGCCAGCAGCGAGCGGACAGGGTTTAATTCTGGGGCCAACGTCCTGACTTTC.

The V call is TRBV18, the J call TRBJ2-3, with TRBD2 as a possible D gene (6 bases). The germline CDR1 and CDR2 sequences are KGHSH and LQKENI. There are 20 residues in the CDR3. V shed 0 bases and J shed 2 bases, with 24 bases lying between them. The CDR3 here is CASSPPLVDWEARNTDTQYF. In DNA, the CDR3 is TGTGCCAGCTCACCACCGTTAGTAGATTGGGAGGCTAGGAACACAGATACGCAGTATTTT.

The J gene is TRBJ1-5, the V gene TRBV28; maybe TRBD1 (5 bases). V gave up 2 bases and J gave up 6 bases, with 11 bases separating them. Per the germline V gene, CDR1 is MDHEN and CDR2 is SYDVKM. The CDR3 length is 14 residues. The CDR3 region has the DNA TGTGCCAGCAGTTTAGGGGCAGGGATTCAGCCCCAGCATTTT. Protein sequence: CASSLGAGIQPQHF.

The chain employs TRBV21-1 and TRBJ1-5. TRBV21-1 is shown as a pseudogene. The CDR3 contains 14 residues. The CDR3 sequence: CASSTPRERQPQHF. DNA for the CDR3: TGTGCCAGCAGCACCCCCCGGGAAAGGCAGCCCCAGCATTTT.

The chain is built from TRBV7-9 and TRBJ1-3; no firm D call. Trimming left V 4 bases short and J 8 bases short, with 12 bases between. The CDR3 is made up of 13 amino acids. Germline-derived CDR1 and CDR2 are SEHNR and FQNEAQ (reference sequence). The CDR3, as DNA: TGTGCCAGCAGCTCGCGGGCCGCGTACACCATATATTTT. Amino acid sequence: CASSSRAAYTIYF. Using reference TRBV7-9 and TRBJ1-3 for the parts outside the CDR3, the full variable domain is DTGVSQNPRHKITKRGQNVTFRCDPISEHNRLYWYRQTLGQGPEFLTYFQNEAQLEKSRLLSDRFSAERPKGSFSTLEIQRTEQGDSAMYLCASSSRAAYTIYFGEGSWLTVV.

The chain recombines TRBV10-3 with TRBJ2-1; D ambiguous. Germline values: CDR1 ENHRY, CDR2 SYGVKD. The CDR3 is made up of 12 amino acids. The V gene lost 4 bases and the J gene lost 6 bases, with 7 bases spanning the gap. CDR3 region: CAISGQINEQFF. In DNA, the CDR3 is TGTGCCATCAGTGGTCAAATCAATGAGCAGTTCTTC.

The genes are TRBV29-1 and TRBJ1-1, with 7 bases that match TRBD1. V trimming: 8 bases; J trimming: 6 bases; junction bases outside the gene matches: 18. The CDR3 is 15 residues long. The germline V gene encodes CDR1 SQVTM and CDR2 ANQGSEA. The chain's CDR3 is CSHRFQTGNMAEAFF. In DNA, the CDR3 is TGCAGCCACAGGTTCCAGACAGGGAACATGGCTGAAGCTTTCTTT. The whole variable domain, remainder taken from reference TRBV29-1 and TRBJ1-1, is SAVISQKPSRDICQRGTSLTIQCQVDSQVTMMFWYRQQPGQSLTLIATANQGSEATYESGFVIDKFPISRPNLTFSTLTVSNMSPEDSSIYLCSHRFQTGNMAEAFFGQGTRLTVV.

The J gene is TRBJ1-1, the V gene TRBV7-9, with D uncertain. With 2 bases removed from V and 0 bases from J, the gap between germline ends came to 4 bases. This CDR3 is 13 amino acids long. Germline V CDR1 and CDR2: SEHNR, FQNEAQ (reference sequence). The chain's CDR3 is CASSLLVNTEAFF. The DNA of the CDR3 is TGTGCCAGCAGCTTATTAGTGAACACTGAAGCTTTCTTT.

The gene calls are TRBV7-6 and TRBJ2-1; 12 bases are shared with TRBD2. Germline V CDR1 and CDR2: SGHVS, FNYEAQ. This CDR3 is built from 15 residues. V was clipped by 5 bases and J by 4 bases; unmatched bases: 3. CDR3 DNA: TGTGCCAGCAGCCAAACTAGCGGGAGGTACAATGAGCAGTTCTTC. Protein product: CASSQTSGRYNEQFF.

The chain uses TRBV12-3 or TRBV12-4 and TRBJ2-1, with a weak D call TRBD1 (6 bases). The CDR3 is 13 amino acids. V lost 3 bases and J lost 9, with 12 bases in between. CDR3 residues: CASSLARGPEQFF. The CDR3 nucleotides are TGTGCCAGCAGTTTGGCCAGGGGTCCTGAGCAGTTCTTC.